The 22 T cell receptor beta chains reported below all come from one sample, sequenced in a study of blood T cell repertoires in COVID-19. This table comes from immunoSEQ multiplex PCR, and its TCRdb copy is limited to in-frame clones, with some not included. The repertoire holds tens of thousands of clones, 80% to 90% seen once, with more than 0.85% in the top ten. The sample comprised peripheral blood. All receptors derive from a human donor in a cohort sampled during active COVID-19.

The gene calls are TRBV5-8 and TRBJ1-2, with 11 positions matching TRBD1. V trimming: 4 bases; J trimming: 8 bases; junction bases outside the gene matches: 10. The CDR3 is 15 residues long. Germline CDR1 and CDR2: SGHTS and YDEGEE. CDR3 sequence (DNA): TGTGCCAGCAGCGTTCCCGGGACAGGGGGACGGGGCTACACCTTC. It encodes CASSVPGTGGRGYTF.

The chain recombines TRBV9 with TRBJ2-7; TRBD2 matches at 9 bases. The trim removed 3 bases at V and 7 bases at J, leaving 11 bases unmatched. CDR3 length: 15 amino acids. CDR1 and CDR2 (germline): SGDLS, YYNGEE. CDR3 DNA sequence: TGTGCCAGCAGCGGTACTAGCGGGCTACCATCGGAGCAGTACTTC. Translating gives CASSGTSGLPSEQYF.

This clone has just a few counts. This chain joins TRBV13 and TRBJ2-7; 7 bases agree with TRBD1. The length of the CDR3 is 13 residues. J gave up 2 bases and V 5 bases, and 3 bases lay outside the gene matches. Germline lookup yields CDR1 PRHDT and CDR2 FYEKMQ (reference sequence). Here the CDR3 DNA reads TGTGCCAGCAGCCTGACAGGGACCTACGAGCAGTACTTC. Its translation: CASSLTGTYEQYF. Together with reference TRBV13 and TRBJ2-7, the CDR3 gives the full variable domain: AAGVIQSPRHLIKEKRETATLKCYPIPRHDTVYWYQQGPGQDPQFLISFYEKMQSDKGSIPDRFSAQQFSDYHSELNMSSLELGDSALYFCASSLTGTYEQYFGPGTRLTVT.

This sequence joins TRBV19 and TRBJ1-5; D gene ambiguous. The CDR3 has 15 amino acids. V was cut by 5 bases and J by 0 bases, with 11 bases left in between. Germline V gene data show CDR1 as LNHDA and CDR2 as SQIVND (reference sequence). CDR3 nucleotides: TGTGCCAGTAGTCCGGGAGCGTATAGCAATCAGCCCCAGCATTTT. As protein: CASSPGAYSNQPQHF. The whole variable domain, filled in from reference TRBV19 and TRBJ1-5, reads DGGITQSPKYLFRKEGQNVTLSCEQNLNHDAMYWYRQDPGQGLRLIYYSQIVNDFQKGDIAEGYSVSREKKESFPLTVTSAQKNPTAFYLCASSPGAYSNQPQHFGDGTRLSIL.

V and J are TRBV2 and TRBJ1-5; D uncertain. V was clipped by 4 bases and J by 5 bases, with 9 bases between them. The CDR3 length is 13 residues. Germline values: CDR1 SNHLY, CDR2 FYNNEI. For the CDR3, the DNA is TGTGCCAGCAGTGTTCAGGAAGATCAGCCCCAGCATTTT. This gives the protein CASSVQEDQPQHF.

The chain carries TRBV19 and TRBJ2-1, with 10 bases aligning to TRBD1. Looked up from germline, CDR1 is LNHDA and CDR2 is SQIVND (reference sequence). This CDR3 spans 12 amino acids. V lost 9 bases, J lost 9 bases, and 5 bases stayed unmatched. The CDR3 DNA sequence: TGTGCCAGCCAGGGACAGGGGAGTGAGCAGTTCTTC. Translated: CASQGQGSEQFF.

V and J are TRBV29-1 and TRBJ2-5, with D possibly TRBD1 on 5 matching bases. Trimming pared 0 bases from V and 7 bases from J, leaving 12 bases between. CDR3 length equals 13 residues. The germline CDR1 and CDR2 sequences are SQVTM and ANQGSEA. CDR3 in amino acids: CSVEDGLQGTQYF. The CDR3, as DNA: TGCAGCGTTGAAGACGGCCTCCAGGGGACCCAGTACTTC.

CDR3 amino acids: CASTLDRKSTGELFF. Here the CDR3 DNA reads TGTGCCAGCACCCTGGACAGGAAGAGCACCGGGGAGCTGTTTTTT. The chain couples TRBV2 to TRBJ2-2, with 7 bases that match TRBD1. Trimming cost V 7 bases and J 4 bases; bases outside gene matches: 9. The CDR3 length is 15 residues. The V gene's germline CDR1 is SNHLY and CDR2 FYNNEI.

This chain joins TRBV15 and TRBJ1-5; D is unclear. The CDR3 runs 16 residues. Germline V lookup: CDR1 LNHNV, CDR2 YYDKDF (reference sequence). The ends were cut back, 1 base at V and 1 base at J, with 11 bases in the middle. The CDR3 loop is CATSRGNGVSNQPQHF. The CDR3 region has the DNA TGTGCCACCAGCAGAGGGAACGGGGTAAGCAATCAGCCCCAGCATTTT. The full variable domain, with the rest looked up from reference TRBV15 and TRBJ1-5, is DAMVIQNPRYQVTQFGKPVTLSCSQTLNHNVMYWYQQKSSQAPKLLFHYYDKDFNNEADTPDNFQSRRPNTSFCFLDIRSPGLGDTAMYLCATSRGNGVSNQPQHFGDGTRLSIL.

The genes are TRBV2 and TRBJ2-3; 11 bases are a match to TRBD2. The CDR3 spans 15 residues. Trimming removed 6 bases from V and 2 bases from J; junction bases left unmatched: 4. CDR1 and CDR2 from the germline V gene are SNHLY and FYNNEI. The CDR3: CASSQGLAVTDTQYF. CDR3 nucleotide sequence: TGTGCCAGCAGCCAGGGACTAGCGGTCACAGATACGCAGTATTTT.

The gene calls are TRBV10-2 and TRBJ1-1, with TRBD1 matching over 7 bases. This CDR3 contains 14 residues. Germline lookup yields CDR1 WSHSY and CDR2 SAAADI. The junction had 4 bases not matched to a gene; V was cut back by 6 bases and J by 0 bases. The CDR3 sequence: CASSQGQLNTEAFF. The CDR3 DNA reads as TGCGCCAGCAGCCAGGGACAGCTGAACACTGAAGCTTTCTTT.

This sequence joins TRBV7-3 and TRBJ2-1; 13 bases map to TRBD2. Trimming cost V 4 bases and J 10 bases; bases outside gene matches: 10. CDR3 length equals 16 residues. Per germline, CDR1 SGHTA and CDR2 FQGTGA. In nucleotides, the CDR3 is TGTGCCAGCAGCTCCCCGACTAGCGGGAGGCCCGGGGAGCAGTTCTTC. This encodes CASSSPTSGRPGEQFF.

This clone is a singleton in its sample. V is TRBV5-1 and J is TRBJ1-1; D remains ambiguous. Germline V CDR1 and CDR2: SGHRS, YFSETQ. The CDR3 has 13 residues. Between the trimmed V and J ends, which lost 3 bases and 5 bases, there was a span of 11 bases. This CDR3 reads CASSWGAETEAFF. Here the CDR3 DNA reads TGCGCCAGCAGCTGGGGAGCGGAGACTGAAGCTTTCTTT.

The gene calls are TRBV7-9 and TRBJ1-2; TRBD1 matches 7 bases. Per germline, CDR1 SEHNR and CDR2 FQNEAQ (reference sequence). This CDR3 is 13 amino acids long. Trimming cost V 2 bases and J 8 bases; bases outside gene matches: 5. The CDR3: CASSLTGERGYTF. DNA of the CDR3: TGTGCCAGCAGCTTAACAGGGGAGCGGGGCTACACCTTC.

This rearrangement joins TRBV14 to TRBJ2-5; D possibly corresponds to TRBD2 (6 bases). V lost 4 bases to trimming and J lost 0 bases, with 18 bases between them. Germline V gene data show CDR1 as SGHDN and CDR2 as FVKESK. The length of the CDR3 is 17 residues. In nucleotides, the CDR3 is TGTGCCAGCAGCCCTTCGTTCTCTAGCGTGTACCAAGAGACCCAGTACTTC. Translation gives CASSPSFSSVYQETQYF.

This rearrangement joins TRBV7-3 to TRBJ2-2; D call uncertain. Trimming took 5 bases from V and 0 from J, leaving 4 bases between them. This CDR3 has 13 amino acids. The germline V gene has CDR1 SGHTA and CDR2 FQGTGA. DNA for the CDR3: TGTGCCAGCAGCCCGGCGAACACCGGGGAGCTGTTTTTT. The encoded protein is CASSPANTGELFF.

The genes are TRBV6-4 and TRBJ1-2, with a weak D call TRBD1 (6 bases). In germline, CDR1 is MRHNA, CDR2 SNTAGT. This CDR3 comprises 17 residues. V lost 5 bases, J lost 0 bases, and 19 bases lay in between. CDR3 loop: CASSPFPGQRANYGYTF. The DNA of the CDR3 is TGTGCCAGCAGTCCTTTCCCTGGACAGAGAGCTAACTATGGCTACACCTTC.

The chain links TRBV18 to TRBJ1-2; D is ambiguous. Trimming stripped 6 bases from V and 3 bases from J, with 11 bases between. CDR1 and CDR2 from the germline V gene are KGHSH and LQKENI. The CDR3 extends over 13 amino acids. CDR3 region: CASSLGEDYGYTF. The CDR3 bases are TGTGCCAGCTCCCTCGGGGAGGACTATGGCTACACCTTC.

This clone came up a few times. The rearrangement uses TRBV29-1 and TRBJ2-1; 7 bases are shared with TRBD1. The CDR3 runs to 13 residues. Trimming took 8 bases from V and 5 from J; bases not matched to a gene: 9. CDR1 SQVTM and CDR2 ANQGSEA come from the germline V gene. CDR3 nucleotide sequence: TGCAGCACCACCGGGACAGACAACAATGAGCAGTTCTTC. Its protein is CSTTGTDNNEQFF.

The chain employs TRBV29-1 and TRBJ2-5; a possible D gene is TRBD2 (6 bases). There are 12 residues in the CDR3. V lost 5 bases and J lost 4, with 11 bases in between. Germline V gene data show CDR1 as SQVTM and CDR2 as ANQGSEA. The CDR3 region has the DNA TGCAGCGTTAAGACGGGAGCAGAGACCCAGTACTTC. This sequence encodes CSVKTGAETQYF.

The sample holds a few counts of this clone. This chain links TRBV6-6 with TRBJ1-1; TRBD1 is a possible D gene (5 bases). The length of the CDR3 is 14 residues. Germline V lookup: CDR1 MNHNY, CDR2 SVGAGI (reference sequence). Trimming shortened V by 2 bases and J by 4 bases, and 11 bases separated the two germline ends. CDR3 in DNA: TGTGCCAGCAGTTACGGAGGGGAAGGCACTGAAGCTTTCTTT. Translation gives CASSYGGEGTEAFF.

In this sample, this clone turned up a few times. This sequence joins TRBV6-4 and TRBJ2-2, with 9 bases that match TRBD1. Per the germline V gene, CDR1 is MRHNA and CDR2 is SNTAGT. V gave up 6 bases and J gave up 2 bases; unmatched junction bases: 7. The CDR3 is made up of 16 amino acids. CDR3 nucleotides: TGTGCCAGCAGCCGATCACAGGGGGCTAACACCGGGGAGCTGTTTTTT. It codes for CASSRSQGANTGELFF.